Following are 25 T cell receptor beta chains from one sample sequenced in a study of Ad26.COV2.S vaccination and SARS-CoV-2 variants. The table came from immunoSEQ multiplex PCR; TCRdb's copy has only in-frame clones and leaves some out. The sample carries around 380,000 clones, roughly nine tenths recorded once. Treatment noted: about 20 received Ad26.COV2.S at low or high dose, single or two shots; a few received placebo; per-sample allocation not given. The samples were gathered on day 63 after the first injection of vaccine or placebo. This sample comprised peripheral blood, obtained in a trial of Ad26.COV2.S vaccine versus placebo. The receptors originated from a person aged 18 to 59 who received the Ad26.COV2.S COVID-19 vaccine or a placebo.

V usage is TRBV3-1 (or the pseudogene TRBV3-2) and J usage is TRBJ1-5; the D gene is possibly TRBD1 (5 bases). Trimming removed 6 bases at V and 4 bases at J, with 22 bases between. Germline V gene lookup returns CDR1 LGHDT and CDR2 YNNKEL (reference sequence). This CDR3 has 17 amino acids. Here the CDR3 DNA reads TGTGCCAGCAGTACTAACGGTCCTCAGGGATGGAATCAGCCCCAGCATTTT. Translation: CASSTNGPQGWNQPQHF.

The J gene is TRBJ1-3, the V gene TRBV7-8; D unresolved. The CDR3 sequence is 13 residues long. V lost 3 bases to trimming and J lost 7 bases, with 10 bases between them. Per the germline V gene, CDR1 is SGHVS and CDR2 is FQNEAQ. This chain's CDR3 is CASSLDPRNTIYF. CDR3 sequence (DNA): TGTGCCAGCAGCTTGGACCCCAGGAACACCATATATTTT.

This clone appeared a few times. V gene TRBV13 combines with J gene TRBJ1-4, with D maybe TRBD1 (5 bases). Germline CDR1 PRHDT, CDR2 FYEKMQ (reference sequence). Trimming cost V 6 bases and J 2 bases, with 7 bases left between them. This CDR3 contains 13 residues. CDR3 residues: CASSGGTNEKLFF. The CDR3 DNA sequence: TGTGCCAGCAGTGGGGGGACTAATGAAAAACTGTTTTTT.

The rearrangement links TRBV7-9 to TRBJ2-1; no reliable D call. Germline CDR1 and CDR2: SEHNR and FQNEAQ (reference sequence). The ends were cut back, 4 bases at V and 4 bases at J, with 5 bases in the middle. There are 12 residues in the CDR3. The CDR3 DNA reads as TGTGCCAGCAGCTCCACATACAATGAGCAGTTCTTC. The encoded protein is CASSSTYNEQFF.

In its sample, this clone was seen a few times. The V call is TRBV3-1 (or the pseudogene TRBV3-2), the J call TRBJ1-3; possibly TRBD1 for D (5 bases). Per germline, CDR1 LGHDT and CDR2 YNNKEL (reference sequence). V was trimmed by 2 bases and J by 7 bases, leaving 9 bases between them. The CDR3 spans 13 residues. CDR3 sequence reads: CASSQTPGNTIYF. The DNA of the CDR3 is TGTGCCAGCAGCCAAACTCCAGGGAACACCATATATTTT.

This clone has only one observation. In DNA form, the CDR3 reads TGTGCCAGCAGGAAAACGGTGAATGAGCAGTTCTTC. It encodes CASRKTVNEQFF. J is TRBJ2-1 and V is TRBV6-5, with D uncertain. This CDR3 region has 12 residues. CDR1 and CDR2 (germline): MNHEY, SVGAGI. V lost 6 bases and J lost 7, with 10 bases in between.

The CDR3 reads CASSYRGLGTGELFF. The CDR3 DNA sequence: TGTGCCAGCAGTTACCGGGGGCTGGGCACCGGGGAGCTGTTTTTT. This chain links TRBV6-6 with TRBJ2-2; the D call may be TRBD1 or TRBD2 (6 bases each). The V gene's germline CDR1 is MNHNY and CDR2 SVGAGI (reference sequence). V lost 2 bases and J 4 bases, leaving 11 bases between the germline ends. CDR3 length equals 15 residues.

V usage is TRBV27 and J usage is TRBJ1-2; D is unresolved. Trimming took off 3 bases at V and 8 bases at J, with 16 bases between the two ends. In germline, CDR1 is MNHEY, CDR2 SMNVEV (reference sequence). The CDR3 length is 14 residues. The CDR3 loop reads CASSFHPGFRGYTF. In DNA, the CDR3 is TGTGCCAGCAGTTTTCATCCGGGATTCCGCGGCTACACCTTC.

This clone was detected a few times. The gene calls are TRBV6-1 and TRBJ2-3; tentative D call: TRBD2 (7 bases). V was trimmed by 4 bases and J by 1 base, leaving 15 bases between them. Per the germline V gene, CDR1 is MNHNS and CDR2 is SASEGT. The CDR3 has 16 amino acids. The CDR3 DNA sequence: TGTGCCAGCAGTGTTGGGGGGGCCGGGGGCACAGATACGCAGTATTTT. It specifies CASSVGGAGGTDTQYF.

The rearrangement links TRBV6-5 to TRBJ1-1; no firm D call. The germline gives CDR1 MNHEY, CDR2 SVGAGI. The CDR3 sequence is 14 residues long. V lost 7 bases and J 4 bases, leaving 16 bases between the germline ends. Written as DNA, the CDR3 is TGTGCCAGCACTGGGCGGGTCCCCTCCACTGAAGCTTTCTTT. Residues: CASTGRVPSTEAFF.

The V and J genes are TRBV11-2 and TRBJ2-4, with D perhaps TRBD2 (6 bases). CDR3 length: 14 residues. Germline V CDR1 and CDR2: SGHAT, FQNNGV. V lost 5 bases and J lost 8, with 16 bases in between. CDR3 amino acids: CASSAISRGDIQYF. The CDR3 coding sequence is TGTGCCAGCAGCGCGATTTCGCGGGGTGACATTCAGTACTTC.

V and J are TRBV19 and TRBJ1-5, with a weak D call TRBD1 (6 bases). The V end lost 0 bases, the J end lost 3 bases, and 12 bases lay between the germline ends. The germline CDR1 and CDR2 sequences are LNHDA and SQIVND (reference sequence). There are 16 residues in the CDR3. The DNA for the CDR3 is TGTGCCAGTAGTATAGAGGTCGGACAGTTCAATCAGCCCCAGCATTTT. This gives the protein CASSIEVGQFNQPQHF.

This clone is a singleton in its sample. The chain combines TRBV5-6 with TRBJ1-2; D is possibly TRBD1 (6 bases). Trimming removed 4 bases at V and 1 base at J, with 17 bases between. The CDR3 is made up of 16 amino acids. Germline assignment: CDR1 SGHDT and CDR2 YYEEEE. CDR3 bases: TGTGCCAGCAGCCCGTCTAGGACAGCCTTTAACTATGGCTACACCTTC. Protein product: CASSPSRTAFNYGYTF.

This chain connects TRBV2 to TRBJ2-3, with D perhaps TRBD1 (5 bases). The V gene lost 7 bases and the J gene lost 3 bases, with 14 bases spanning the gap. Germline V gene sequence: CDR1 SNHLY, CDR2 FYNNEI. This CDR3 region has 14 residues. The CDR3 nucleotides read TGTGCCAGCAATAGCCAGGGTGGTACAGATACGCAGTATTTT. This encodes CASNSQGGTDTQYF.

The chain has TRBV5-1 and TRBJ1-1; TRBD1 matches 7 bases. Germline CDR1 reads SGHRS; CDR2 reads YFSETQ. With V trimmed by 2 bases and J by 1 base, 2 bases remained unmatched. There are 14 residues in the CDR3. In nucleotides, the CDR3 is TGCGCCAGCAGCTTTGACAGGGCGAACACTGAAGCTTTCTTT. This gives the protein CASSFDRANTEAFF. The full variable domain, its missing parts supplied by reference TRBV5-1 and TRBJ1-1, is KAGVTQTPRYLIKTRGQQVTLSCSPISGHRSVSWYQQTPGQGLQFLFEYFSETQRNKGNFPGRFSGRQFSNSRSEMNVSTLELGDSALYLCASSFDRANTEAFFGQGTRLTVV.

This chain uses TRBV11-2 with TRBJ1-1; the D is unclear. Germline assignment: CDR1 SGHAT and CDR2 FQNNGV. V lost 0 bases and J lost 3, with 11 bases in between. CDR3 size: 15 residues. Written as DNA, the CDR3 is TGTGCCAGCAGCTTAGATAGGGTAAAGGACACTGAAGCTTTCTTT. It encodes CASSLDRVKDTEAFF.

This sequence joins TRBV4-1 and TRBJ1-4; no clear D gene. The CDR3 runs to 17 residues. The V gene's germline CDR1 is MGHRA and CDR2 YSYEKL. V was shortened by 1 base and J by 0 bases, with 12 bases between the two germline ends. The CDR3 loop reads CASSQVFGRTTNEKLFF. In nucleotides, the CDR3 is TGCGCCAGCAGCCAAGTTTTTGGACGGACAACTAATGAAAAACTGTTTTTT.

V is TRBV5-1 and J is TRBJ1-2; a weak D match, TRBD1 (5 bases). The V gene lost 4 bases and the J gene lost 5 bases, with 15 bases spanning the gap. This CDR3 has 14 amino acids. Germline V gives CDR1 SGHRS, CDR2 YFSETQ. CDR3 residues: CASSGAGTAYGYTF. CDR3 coding DNA: TGCGCCAGCAGCGGGGCCGGGACGGCTTATGGCTACACCTTC.

This clone was seen just once. V is TRBV7-6 and J is TRBJ1-1, with 8 bases identical to TRBD1. V lost 5 bases, J lost 3 bases, and 8 bases stayed unmatched. The length of the CDR3 is 15 residues. Germline V gene lookup returns CDR1 SGHVS and CDR2 FNYEAQ. This chain's CDR3 is CASSARQGLDTEAFF. The CDR3 coding sequence is TGTGCCAGCAGCGCCCGACAGGGGTTGGACACTGAAGCTTTCTTT.

The chain employs TRBV6-5 and TRBJ2-7; tentative D call: TRBD2 (6 bases). Between the trimmed V and J ends, which lost 2 bases and 2 bases, there was a span of 10 bases. The CDR3 covers 14 residues. Germline V CDR1 and CDR2: MNHEY, SVGAGI. The CDR3 loop reads CASSYGGTTYEQYF. The CDR3 DNA follows: TGTGCCAGCAGTTACGGGGGGACCACCTACGAGCAGTACTTC.

The chain uses TRBV10-1 and TRBJ2-1; 12 bases map to TRBD2. The CDR3 spans 15 residues. J was trimmed by 10 bases and V by 3 bases; bases with no gene match: 7. CDR1 WNHNN and CDR2 SYGVQD come from the germline V gene (reference sequence). CDR3 sequence reads: CASSDPSGGAGEQFF. The CDR3 bases are TGCGCCAGCAGTGACCCTAGCGGGGGGGCAGGCGAGCAGTTCTTC.

This clone has more than one count but fewer than ten. The chain is built from TRBV6-2 or TRBV6-3 and TRBJ2-7; possibly TRBD1 for D (6 bases). The CDR3 sequence is 14 residues long. V was pared by 2 bases and J by 3 bases, with 11 bases between. The V gene's germline CDR1 is MNHEY and CDR2 SVGEGT. CDR3 amino acids: CASSYRQGNYEQYF. In DNA form, the CDR3 reads TGTGCCAGCAGTTACCGGCAGGGGAACTACGAGCAGTACTTC.

V and J are TRBV4-1 and TRBJ1-2, with D possibly being TRBD1 (6 bases). V was trimmed by 1 base and J by 0 bases, leaving 15 bases between them. The germline V gene has CDR1 MGHRA and CDR2 YSYEKL. The CDR3 covers 17 residues. This chain's CDR3 is CASSQVRGALTNYGYTF. As DNA, the CDR3 is TGCGCCAGCAGCCAAGTTAGGGGGGCCCTCACTAACTATGGCTACACCTTC.

V usage is TRBV9 and J usage is TRBJ1-6, with D possibly TRBD1 on 5 matching bases. CDR1 is SGDLS and CDR2 is YYNGEE in the germline V gene. The ends were cut back, 4 bases at V and 9 bases at J, with 17 bases in the middle. The CDR3 length is 15 residues. This CDR3 is CASSRGVQGSSPLHF. As DNA, the CDR3 is TGTGCCAGCAGCAGAGGGGTGCAGGGTAGTTCACCCCTCCACTTT.

This clone was seen more than once but under ten times. The chain combines TRBV3-1 (or the pseudogene TRBV3-2) with TRBJ1-5; a weak D match, TRBD1 (5 bases). V was pared by 0 bases and J by 9 bases, with 9 bases between. Germline CDR1 and CDR2: LGHDT and YNNKEL (reference sequence). This CDR3 has 13 residues. CDR3 bases: TGTGCCAGCAGCCAAGAGAGGGGAAGGCCCCAGCATTTT. Translation: CASSQERGRPQHF.